This T cell receptor (beta chain) was sequenced during a study of CD8+ T cells in alopecia areata. Study-level background: Treated patients were dosed with oral tofacitinib, taking 5 to 10 mg twice daily. Treatment ran 6 to 18 months, with 6 months of follow-up afterward. Study-wide findings and caveats: Normal skin contains resident alphabeta T cells, and these are also sequenced in scalp samples.

Specified treatment: oral pan-JAK inhibitor, 5-10 mg twice daily. It was from alopecia areata patients that lesional scalp punch biopsies and peripheral blood were collected. J gave up 5 bases and V 7 bases, and 13 bases lay outside the gene matches. Germline CDR1 and CDR2: SQVTM and ANQGSEA. This CDR3 comprises 14 residues. RNA was extracted and reverse transcribed into cDNA as the sequencing template. Method: immunoSEQ multiplex PCR; TCRdb's copy keeps in-frame clones and lacks some. The sample holds around 140,000 clones; around 86% are singletons and the top ten take roughly 13%. Notes on this clone: Its antigen is still unknown.

The source of this sequence is a human donor with alopecia areata. Here the sequenced sample was CD8+ T cells sorted from blood, taken at week 4, from a patient treated with tofacitinib. This chain connects TRBV29-1 to TRBJ1-2; 7 nucleotides agree with TRBD1. The CDR3 DNA reads TGCAGCGCCGGGTGGAGGGGGCGCGGGTATGGCTACACCTTC. This gives the protein CSAGWRGRGYGYTF.